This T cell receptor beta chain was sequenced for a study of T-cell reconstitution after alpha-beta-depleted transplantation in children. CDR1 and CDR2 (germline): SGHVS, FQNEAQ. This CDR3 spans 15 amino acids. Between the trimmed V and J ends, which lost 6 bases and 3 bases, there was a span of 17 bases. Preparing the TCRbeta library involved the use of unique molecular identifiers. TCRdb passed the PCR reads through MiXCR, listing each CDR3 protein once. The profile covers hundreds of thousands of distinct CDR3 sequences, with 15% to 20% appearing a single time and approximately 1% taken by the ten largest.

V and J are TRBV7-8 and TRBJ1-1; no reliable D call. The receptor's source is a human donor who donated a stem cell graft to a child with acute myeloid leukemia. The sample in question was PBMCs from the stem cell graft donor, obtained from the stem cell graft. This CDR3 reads CASSLVMGAYTEAFF. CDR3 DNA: TGTGCCAGCAGTCTCGTGATGGGTGCCTACACTGAAGCTTTCTTT.